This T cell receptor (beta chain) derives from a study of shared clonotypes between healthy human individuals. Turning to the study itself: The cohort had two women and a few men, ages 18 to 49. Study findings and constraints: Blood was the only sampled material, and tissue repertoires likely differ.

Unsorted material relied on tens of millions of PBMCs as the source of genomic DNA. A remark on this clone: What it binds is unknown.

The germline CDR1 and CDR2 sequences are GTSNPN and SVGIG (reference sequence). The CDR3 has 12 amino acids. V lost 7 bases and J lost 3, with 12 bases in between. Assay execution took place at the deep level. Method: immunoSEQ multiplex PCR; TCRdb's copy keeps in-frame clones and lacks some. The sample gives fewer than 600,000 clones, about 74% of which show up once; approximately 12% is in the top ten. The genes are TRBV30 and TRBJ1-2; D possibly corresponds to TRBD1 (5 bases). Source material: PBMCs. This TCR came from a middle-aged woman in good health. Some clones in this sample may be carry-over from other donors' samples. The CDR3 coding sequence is TGTGCCTACCTCGGGACCGACTATGGCTACACCTTC. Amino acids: CAYLGTDYGYTF.